This TCR beta chain was captured in a study of T cell repertoires in aging, cancer and after chemotherapy. Across the study: Donor ages fell into six groups from 30 or younger up to 70 or older. Healthy donor repertoires were recorded over several months to years and showed clear clonal overlap. Overall study findings and caveats: The repertoire data cannot show anything about immunological memory following chemotherapy.

In the case of this clonotype: Its antigen is not identified.

A mixed TRB-A/B primer pool amplified rearranged TRB by multiplex touch-down PCR. TCRdb analysed the multiplex PCR reads with MiXCR anew, one entry per CDR3 protein. The repertoire holds about 11,000 distinct CDR3 sequences, with 24% as singletons. TCR beta rearrangements were amplified from peripheral blood genomic DNA. The origin of this receptor is a human donor in good health. The material sequenced was blood.

CDR3 region: CSARDSGGAGETQYF. The CDR3 DNA follows: TGCAGTGCTAGAGATTCCGGGGGGGCGGGGGAGACCCAGTACTTC. The chain joins TRBV20-1 to TRBJ2-5; 8 bases match TRBD2. The CDR3 length is 15 residues. V dropped 0 bases and J dropped 5; count of bases not matched to a gene: 8. Germline assignment: CDR1 DFQATT and CDR2 SNEGSKA (reference sequence).